These 9 T cell receptor beta chains were sequenced from one sample in a study of blood T cells in healthy people across ages. The authors ran a second PCR of roughly 6 to 12 cycles using a sample-barcoded 5' primer and a J-beta primer mix. TCRdb recomputed calls from the 5' RACE reads with MiXCR, one row per CDR3 protein. The table includes nearly 800,000 distinct CDR3 sequences, just over 55% detected once. The sequenced material came from blood. These receptors were obtained from a man aged 40-50 years in good health.

The chain recombines TRBV3-1 with TRBJ2-1, with TRBD2 matching over 8 bases. In germline, CDR1 is LGHDT, CDR2 YNNKEL (reference sequence). The CDR3 runs 15 residues. V was pared by 1 base and J by 2 bases, with 1 base of the junction left unmatched. The CDR3 DNA reads as TGTGCCAGCAGCCAAGTACTAGCGGCCTACAATGAGCAGTTCTTC. Translated, it gives CASSQVLAAYNEQFF.

This clonotype has a handful of counts. The gene calls are TRBV6-5 and TRBJ1-2; TRBD1 is a possible D gene (6 bases). CDR3 length: 15 amino acids. The V gene lost 7 bases and the J gene lost 5 bases, with 20 bases spanning the gap. The germline CDR1 and CDR2 sequences are MNHEY and SVGAGI. In DNA, the CDR3 is TGTGCCAGCACCTCATGGGGAGGAGGGGGTTATGGCTACACCTTC. Translating gives CASTSWGGGGYGYTF.

V usage is TRBV28 and J usage is TRBJ2-6; the D call may be TRBD1 or TRBD2 (6 bases each). This CDR3 spans 16 amino acids. Germline V gene lookup returns CDR1 MDHEN and CDR2 SYDVKM. V was pared by 8 bases and J by 0 bases, with 14 bases between. The CDR3 coding sequence is TGTGCCAGCGGACAACAGGGACTCTCTGGGGCCAACGTCCTGACTTTC. As protein: CASGQQGLSGANVLTF.

This rearrangement joins TRBV7-9 to TRBJ2-4; 11 bases agree with TRBD2. This CDR3 has 17 amino acids. CDR1 is SEHNR, CDR2 FQNEAQ, per germline (reference sequence). Trimming at V came to 4 bases and at J to 5 bases, leaving 10 bases not matched to a gene. The CDR3 here is CASSSPTSGIRQNIQYF. In nucleotides, the CDR3 is TGTGCCAGCAGCTCTCCGACTAGCGGGATTCGGCAAAACATTCAGTACTTC.

The DNA for the CDR3 is TGTGCCAGCAAACGGGGGGGAGGCAATCAGCCCCAGCATTTT. This encodes CASKRGGGNQPQHF. This chain joins TRBV27 and TRBJ1-5; a possible D gene is TRBD1 (5 bases). The ends were cut back, 7 bases at V and 2 bases at J, with 12 bases in the middle. Germline lookup yields CDR1 MNHEY and CDR2 SMNVEV (reference sequence). The CDR3 totals 14 residues.

V is TRBV6-1 and J is TRBJ2-5; perhaps TRBD1 as D (6 bases). The ends were cut back, 5 bases at V and 5 bases at J, with 21 bases in the middle. Germline V gene lookup returns CDR1 MNHNS and CDR2 SASEGT. The CDR3 has 16 residues. The CDR3 sequence is CASSKGWGPRGETQYF. The CDR3 DNA sequence: TGTGCCAGCAGTAAAGGTTGGGGGCCTAGGGGGGAGACCCAGTACTTC.

The chain joins TRBV6-6 to TRBJ1-1; a weak D match, TRBD1 (5 bases). Germline CDR1 is MNHNY and CDR2 is SVGAGI (reference sequence). Trimming left V 7 bases short and J 1 base short, with 13 bases between. The CDR3 is 14 amino acids. CDR3 sequence: CASTSNGANTEAFF. The CDR3 nucleotides are TGTGCCAGCACCAGTAACGGGGCGAACACTGAAGCTTTCTTT.

V usage is TRBV10-3 and J usage is TRBJ2-7; TRBD2 matches at 12 bases. V lost 8 bases to trimming and J lost 3 bases; unmatched junction nucleotides: 11. The length of the CDR3 is 16 residues. The germline V gene has CDR1 ENHRY and CDR2 SYGVKD. CDR3 DNA: TGTGCCATCCTGGCTTTCAGGACTAGCGGGGACTACGAGCAGTACTTC. This gives the protein CAILAFRTSGDYEQYF.

This clonotype came up a few times. The chain uses TRBV3-1 and TRBJ2-5, with D tentatively TRBD2 (5 bases). The germline CDR1 and CDR2 sequences are LGHDT and YNNKEL (reference sequence). V dropped 1 base and J dropped 2 bases, with 8 bases sitting between them. The CDR3 runs 14 residues. The CDR3 sequence is CASSQGLTQETQYF. The CDR3 nucleotides read TGTGCCAGCAGCCAAGGACTAACTCAAGAGACCCAGTACTTC.